This passage covers 32 T cell receptor beta chains from one sample sequenced in a study of T cells in Graves' hyperthyroidism and ophthalmopathy. Using RNA transcripts as the source, TCR beta CDR3 regions were amplified. HTBI primers were the set used in a first-round RT-PCR of the TCR CDR3. TCRdb processed the multiplex PCR reads anew with MiXCR; each CDR3 protein has one entry. The sample contains over 150,000 distinct CDR3 sequences, about a sixth of which appear only once. The sample consisted of blood. These TCRs come from a woman between 50 and 59 years old with Graves' hyperthyroidism.

This clonotype appeared many times. The chain couples TRBV12-3 or TRBV12-4 to TRBJ2-2; TRBD2 agrees at 12 bases. Losses at the gene ends were 7 bases for V and 6 bases for J; bases not matched to a gene: 9. The CDR3 is made up of 16 amino acids. CDR3 in DNA: TGTGCCAGCATTTCTAGCGGGAGGGCCGTTCCCGGGGAGCTGTTTTTT. Its translation is CASISSGRAVPGELFF.

The genes are TRBV25-1 and TRBJ1-5; no clear D gene. V lost 5 bases to trimming and J lost 4 bases, with 12 bases between them. This CDR3 comprises 14 residues. Germline values: CDR1 MGHDK, CDR2 SYGVNS. CDR3 amino acids: CASSLGTRNQPQHF. In DNA, the CDR3 is TGTGCCAGCAGTCTCGGCACTAGAAATCAGCCCCAGCATTTT.

This clonotype was observed many times. The gene calls are TRBV28 and TRBJ2-2; 7 bases fit TRBD2. J was trimmed by 5 bases and V by 11 bases; bases with no gene match: 11. Germline V lookup: CDR1 MDHEN, CDR2 SYDVKM. There are 14 residues in the CDR3. The CDR3: CAHCVRERTGELFF. CDR3 DNA: TGTGCCCATTGCGTGCGGGAGAGGACCGGGGAGCTGTTTTTT.

This clonotype was seen a handful of times. V and J are TRBV27 and TRBJ2-7; possibly TRBD2 for D (6 bases). The CDR3 sequence is 16 residues long. V lost 6 bases and J 0 bases, leaving 18 bases between the germline ends. Germline assignment: CDR1 MNHEY and CDR2 SMNVEV (reference sequence). The CDR3 spells CASRIEGDWSSYEQYF. The CDR3 DNA reads TGTGCCAGCAGGATAGAAGGGGACTGGAGCTCCTACGAGCAGTACTTC.

In this sample, this clonotype turned up many times. The chain is built from TRBV27 and TRBJ2-3; D ambiguous. Trimming pared 6 bases from V and 1 base from J, leaving 14 bases between. The germline V gene has CDR1 MNHEY and CDR2 SMNVEV (reference sequence). This CDR3 is built from 15 residues. This CDR3 is CASRSFGGGTDTQYF. CDR3 bases: TGTGCCAGCAGATCCTTCGGTGGGGGCACAGATACGCAGTATTTT.

This clonotype appeared a few times. The rearrangement links TRBV9 to TRBJ2-1; the D gene is possibly TRBD1 (6 bases). The CDR3 is made up of 15 amino acids. The germline V gene has CDR1 SGDLS and CDR2 YYNGEE. V was trimmed by 2 bases and J by 3 bases, leaving 12 bases between them. The DNA of the CDR3 is TGTGCCAGCAGCGTGACAGGCGACTACTACAATGAGCAGTTCTTC. Translation gives CASSVTGDYYNEQFF. Looking up the rest from reference TRBV9 and TRBJ2-1 gives the full variable domain: DSGVTQTPKHLITATGQRVTLRCSPRSGDLSVYWYQQSLDQGLQFLIQYYNGEERAKGNILERFSAQQFPDLHSELNLSSLELGDSALYFCASSVTGDYYNEQFFGPGTRLTVL.

This clonotype was found a few times. The V gene is TRBV30, the J gene TRBJ1-4; D is unresolved. The length of the CDR3 is 14 residues. Deletions cut 3 bases from V and 7 bases from J, with 15 bases between. Germline V CDR1 and CDR2: GTSNPN, SVGIG (reference sequence). CDR3 DNA: TGTGCCTGGAGACCCCAGATACTCAGTGAAAAACTGTTTTTT. Its protein is CAWRPQILSEKLFF.

This clonotype came up many times. The V and J genes are TRBV6-5 and TRBJ2-7, with 7 bases aligning to TRBD2. The CDR3 has 15 residues. Germline assignment: CDR1 MNHEY and CDR2 SVGAGI. V was pared by 0 bases and J by 2 bases, with 4 bases of the junction left unmatched. Written as DNA, the CDR3 is TGTGCCAGCAGTTACTCGCCTAGCGGAACCTACGAGCAGTACTTC. It encodes CASSYSPSGTYEQYF.

This clonotype showed up many times. The CDR3 coding sequence is TGTGCCAGCAGCCCCCGGGACCTAATGAACACTGAAGCTTTCTTT. This sequence encodes CASSPRDLMNTEAFF. The V gene is TRBV3-1, the J gene TRBJ1-1; tentatively, D is TRBD1 (5 bases). The CDR3 has 15 residues. The germline CDR1 and CDR2 sequences are LGHDT and YNNKEL (reference sequence). Trimming cost V 4 bases and J 0 bases, with 12 bases left between them.

The chain couples TRBV30 to TRBJ2-1, with a possible D match to TRBD2 (5 bases). CDR1 and CDR2 (germline): GTSNPN, SVGIG (reference sequence). The CDR3 length is 12 residues. The ends were cut back, 0 bases at V and 12 bases at J, with 12 bases in the middle. This CDR3 reads CAWSVRWSGQFF. In DNA form, the CDR3 reads TGTGCCTGGAGTGTGCGTTGGAGCGGGCAGTTCTTC.

About this clonotype itself: The junction differs from germline at one of its ends, possibly a read error. This rearrangement joins TRBV28 to TRBJ2-7; 13 bases align to TRBD2. The CDR3 sequence is 15 residues long. In germline, CDR1 is MDHEN, CDR2 SYDVKM. The DNA for the CDR3 is TGTGCCAGTAGTTCCCCGGGACTAGCGGGATCCGAGCAGTACTTC. Translation: CASSSPGLAGSEQYF.

In its sample, this clonotype was seen many times. The chain links TRBV28 to TRBJ1-3; 8 positions match TRBD1. CDR1 MDHEN and CDR2 SYDVKM come from the germline V gene. Germline trimming cut 10 bases from V and 8 bases from J; bases unmatched to any gene: 7. CDR3 length: 12 residues. CDR3 region: CATMDRADTIYF. The CDR3 nucleotides read TGTGCCACCATGGACAGGGCGGACACCATATATTTT.

This clonotype has a count of ten or more. This rearrangement joins TRBV28 to TRBJ1-2, with D uncertain. Deletions cut 3 bases from V and 6 bases from J, with 20 bases between. This CDR3 comprises 16 residues. Germline V lookup: CDR1 MDHEN, CDR2 SYDVKM. CDR3 bases: TGTGCCAGCAGTTTTATGATCCCAGATCCGAGAAATGGCTACACCTTC. Translating gives CASSFMIPDPRNGYTF.

The chain couples TRBV19 to TRBJ1-1; 9 bases align to TRBD1. The CDR3 is 17 amino acids. In germline, CDR1 is LNHDA, CDR2 SQIVND (reference sequence). The junction had 13 bases not matched to a gene; V was cut back by 4 bases and J by 4 bases. For the CDR3, the DNA is TGTGCCAGTAGTAATCCGGGACAGGGCTTGTCTCGCACTGAAGCTTTCTTT. Its translation: CASSNPGQGLSRTEAFF.

In this sample, this clonotype turned up many times. V gene TRBV6-5 combines with J gene TRBJ2-3; tentatively, D is TRBD2 (6 bases). Trimming cost V 2 bases and J 2 bases, with 11 bases left between them. The CDR3 has 15 residues. The germline CDR1 and CDR2 sequences are MNHEY and SVGAGI. For the CDR3, the DNA is TGTGCCAGCAGTTACGGTGCGGGAACCACAGATACGCAGTATTTT. It codes for CASSYGAGTTDTQYF.

The rearrangement links TRBV9 to TRBJ2-3, with TRBD2 identical over 10 bases. Trimming took 4 bases from V and 2 from J; bases not matched to a gene: 7. There are 16 residues in the CDR3. CDR1 SGDLS and CDR2 YYNGEE come from the germline V gene. The CDR3 region is CASSYPGLAITDTQYF. The CDR3, as DNA: TGTGCCAGCAGCTACCCGGGACTAGCGATCACAGATACGCAGTATTTT.

This clonotype has at least ten counts. The CDR3 DNA reads as TGCAGAGCAACCGGGTTCAGGTTCGAAGATACGCAGTATTTT. This codes for CRATGFRFEDTQYF. The genes are TRBV20-1 and TRBJ2-3; D unresolved. The CDR3 contains 14 residues. The germline V gene has CDR1 DFQATT and CDR2 SNEGSKA (reference sequence).

The chain has TRBV20-1 and TRBJ2-2; no firm D call. V lost 2 bases and J lost 0, with 7 bases in between. The germline CDR1 and CDR2 sequences are DFQATT and SNEGSKA (reference sequence). The CDR3 loop spans 14 amino acids. The CDR3 DNA is TGCAGTGCTAGATCCGGATCGAACACCGGGGAGCTGTTTTTT. Its translation: CSARSGSNTGELFF.

This clonotype has ten or more counts. One end of the junction is discordant with germline, which a read error may explain. The chain employs TRBV7-2 and TRBJ2-3, with 11 bases identical to TRBD2. The CDR3 has 14 residues. Germline lookup yields CDR1 SGHTA and CDR2 FQGNSA. The CDR3 sequence is CASSVAGGPDTQYF. The CDR3 DNA reads TGTGCCAGCAGCGTAGCGGGAGGGCCAGATACGCAGTATTTT.

This clonotype appeared many times. The chain links TRBV10-3 to TRBJ1-1, with no clear D. This CDR3 is built from 12 residues. V lost 4 bases to trimming and J lost 4 bases, with 7 bases between them. Germline CDR1 is ENHRY and CDR2 is SYGVKD. The CDR3 spells CAISVTGTEAFF. Here the CDR3 DNA reads TGTGCCATCAGTGTCACTGGCACTGAAGCTTTCTTT.

This clonotype was seen a few times. The V and J genes are TRBV9 and TRBJ2-3; D call uncertain. Looked up from germline, CDR1 is SGDLS and CDR2 is YYNGEE. The CDR3 spans 13 residues. Trimming took 0 bases from V and 4 from J, leaving 6 bases between them. In DNA form, the CDR3 reads TGTGCCAGCAGCGTAGTAGGGTCAGATACGCAGTATTTT. Amino acid sequence: CASSVVGSDTQYF.

The chain carries TRBV10-2 and TRBJ2-1, with 8 bases identical to TRBD2. CDR1 WSHSY and CDR2 SAAADI come from the germline V gene. The CDR3 is 14 amino acids. J was trimmed by 5 bases and V by 2 bases; bases with no gene match: 2. The CDR3 reads CASSEVAGNNEQFF. The CDR3 nucleotides read TGCGCCAGCAGTGAGGTAGCGGGGAACAATGAGCAGTTCTTC.

This clonotype was observed a handful of times. The J gene is TRBJ2-5, the V gene TRBV20-1, with 10 positions matching TRBD2. Losses at the gene ends were 7 bases for V and 3 bases for J; bases not matched to a gene: 5. The length of the CDR3 is 13 residues. CDR1 and CDR2 (germline): DFQATT, SNEGSKA (reference sequence). The CDR3 is CSVLAGIKETQYF. DNA for the CDR3: TGCAGTGTACTAGCGGGAATCAAAGAGACCCAGTACTTC.

About this clonotype: The germline gene is not matched at one end of the junction; a read error may be the cause. The chain is built from TRBV2 and TRBJ1-2; weak D call: TRBD1 (5 bases). This CDR3 has 14 amino acids. Germline CDR1 SNHLY, CDR2 FYNNEI. Written as DNA, the CDR3 is TGTGCCAGTTTTTCTGGGGCCTCTAACTATGGCTACGCCTTC. Translating gives CASFSGASNYGYAF.

This clonotype was observed a single time. The J gene is TRBJ1-4, the V gene TRBV20-1; D is unresolved. The CDR3 totals 17 residues. V was cut by 3 bases and J by 7 bases, with 24 bases left in between. In germline, CDR1 is DFQATT, CDR2 SNEGSKA (reference sequence). The CDR3 DNA is TGCAGTGCTAGGGAAATAACCCCCGCCCTCGTCAGTGAAAAACTGTTTTTT. Its translation is CSAREITPALVSEKLFF.

This clonotype was recorded only once. CDR3 coding DNA: TGTGCCAGCAGGACGGACAGGGGTCCAGGCTACACCTTC. Its protein product is CASRTDRGPGYTF. J is TRBJ1-2 and V is TRBV2, with TRBD1 matching over 9 bases. The germline V gene encodes CDR1 SNHLY and CDR2 FYNNEI. The CDR3 runs to 13 residues. J was trimmed by 8 bases and V by 6 bases; bases with no gene match: 7.

The sample holds many counts of this clonotype. V gene TRBV7-3 combines with J gene TRBJ2-1; no clear D. The CDR3 sequence is 15 residues long. The germline V and J ends were trimmed by 2 bases and 0 bases, with 8 bases remaining between them. Per the germline V gene, CDR1 is SGHTA and CDR2 is FQGTGA. This CDR3 is CASSLLPSSYNEQFF. In DNA, the CDR3 is TGTGCCAGCAGCTTACTCCCGAGCTCCTACAATGAGCAGTTCTTC.

This clonotype showed up just a few times. V usage is TRBV5-6 and J usage is TRBJ2-1; 8 bases fit TRBD2. J lost 4 bases, V lost 7 bases, and 7 bases had no gene match. Germline V gives CDR1 SGHDT, CDR2 YYEEEE. There are 14 residues in the CDR3. CDR3 bases: TGTGCCAGCTCCGGGACTAGACTTTACAATGAGCAGTTCTTC. Amino acids: CASSGTRLYNEQFF.

The rearrangement uses TRBV7-9 and TRBJ1-2, with 9 bases that match TRBD1. CDR3 length: 14 amino acids. CDR1 and CDR2 (germline): SEHNR, FQNEAQ (reference sequence). V lost 8 bases, J lost 8 bases, and 12 bases stayed unmatched. CDR3 nucleotides: TGTGCCAGCGGAGAACCGGGACAGGGATTAGGCTACACCTTC. Protein: CASGEPGQGLGYTF.

This clonotype occurred many times. V usage is TRBV6-2 or TRBV6-3 and J usage is TRBJ1-1; TRBD1 matches at 9 bases. With 8 bases clipped from V and 1 base from J, the junction kept 5 bases outside the gene matches. Germline loops: CDR1 MNHEY, CDR2 SVGEGT. The CDR3 is made up of 14 amino acids. The CDR3 DNA reads as TGTGCCAGCCGGAAGACAGGGGGGAACACTGAAGCTTTCTTT. Translating it yields CASRKTGGNTEAFF.

This clonotype was counted at least ten times. V usage is TRBV10-3 and J usage is TRBJ2-7; possible D gene TRBD1, 6 bases. CDR1 is ENHRY, CDR2 SYGVKD, per germline. V was pared by 3 bases and J by 1 base, with 10 bases between. The CDR3 extends over 14 amino acids. CDR3 nucleotides: TGTGCCATCAGTGAAGCAGGGGCGTCCTACGAGCAGTACTTC. This codes for CAISEAGASYEQYF.

This chain connects TRBV6-1 to TRBJ1-4, with 9 bases matching TRBD1. V dropped 6 bases and J dropped 8; count of bases not matched to a gene: 7. CDR3 length equals 14 residues. Germline loops: CDR1 MNHNS, CDR2 SASEGT. CDR3 sequence (DNA): TGTGCCAGCAGCCGGGACAGGGACGGGGAAAAACTGTTTTTT. Protein product: CASSRDRDGEKLFF.